A single sample is the source of the 5 T cell receptor beta chains below, sequenced in a study of blood T cells in healthy people across ages. The authors ran a second PCR of roughly 7 to 11 cycles using a sample-barcoded 5' primer and a J-beta primer mix. In TCRdb, the 5' RACE reads were re-called with MiXCR into one record per CDR3 protein. The sample lists roughly 800,000 distinct CDR3 sequences; more than 20% were seen once. These data are also associated with another study on T cells of mothers and their children.

Sequencing was done on a sample of blood. These receptors all come from a boy aged 5 to 17 in good health.

This clonotype has only a few counts. The V call is TRBV20-1, the J call TRBJ2-7, with TRBD1 matching 9 bases. The CDR3 length is 14 residues. Losses at the gene ends were 8 bases for V and 3 bases for J; bases not matched to a gene: 11. From germline, CDR1 is DFQATT and CDR2 SNEGSKA (reference sequence). This chain's CDR3 is CSTTLGQGSYEQYF. CDR3 DNA sequence: TGCAGTACAACCTTGGGACAGGGAAGCTACGAGCAGTACTTC.

V is TRBV5-1 and J is TRBJ2-5; possibly TRBD2 for D (6 bases). Germline V gene sequence: CDR1 SGHRS, CDR2 YFSETQ. Trimming removed 0 bases from V and 7 bases from J, with 13 bases in between. This CDR3 has 14 amino acids. The CDR3 nucleotides read TGCGCCAGCAGCTTGGCCGGGCAGGAGGGGACCCAGTACTTC. This encodes CASSLAGQEGTQYF.

The chain has TRBV4-3 and TRBJ2-7; D call uncertain. TRBJ2-1 matches the DNA end more closely, so the J call is doubtful. CDR3 length: 15 residues. Germline V lookup: CDR1 LGHNA, CDR2 YSLEER. Here the CDR3 DNA reads TGCGCCAGCAGACCGGACCGGTCCCTAGACAATGAGCAGTTCTTC. This gives the protein CASRPDRSLDNEQFF.

This clonotype was recorded once. This chain uses TRBV10-3 with TRBJ1-2; D unresolved. CDR1 and CDR2 from the germline V gene are ENHRY and SYGVKD. V gave up 3 bases and J gave up 5 bases, with 7 bases separating them. The CDR3 runs to 12 residues. DNA for the CDR3: TGTGCCATCAGTGAAGACGCGTATGGCTACACCTTC. Protein sequence: CAISEDAYGYTF.

J is TRBJ1-6 and V is TRBV6-1; D unclear. V shed 1 base and J shed 6 bases, with 10 bases lying between them. The length of the CDR3 is 15 residues. Germline assignment: CDR1 MNHNS and CDR2 SASEGT. This chain's CDR3 is CASSEGYGVNSPLHF. CDR3 in DNA: TGTGCCAGCAGTGAAGGGTACGGGGTTAATTCACCCCTCCACTTT.